Following are 26 T cell receptor beta chains from one sample sequenced in a study of human T cells and chemical hapten exposure. Specified time point: pre-sensitization, week 0. Regarding treatment: therapeutic diphenylcyclopropenone sensitization with weekly scalp DPC. One entry per CDR3 protein, called by TCRdb with MiXCR from the RACE reads. This table has some 38,000 distinct CDR3 sequences, around 7.6% appearing once. The source was whole blood, collected in connection with sensitization to the hapten diphenylcyclopropenone (DPC). The receptor set was obtained from a woman in her forties or fifties with alopecia areata. Some clones in this sample may be carry-over from other donors' samples.

This clonotype was seen ten or more times. The chain joins TRBV20-1 to TRBJ1-5, with a tentative D call TRBD1 (5 bases). This CDR3 is 12 amino acids long. Germline CDR1 and CDR2: DFQATT and SNEGSKA (reference sequence). Between the trimmed V and J ends, which lost 2 bases and 7 bases, there was a span of 9 bases. For the CDR3, the DNA is TGCAGTGCTAGACAGGGAGGGCAGCCCCAGCATTTT. This gives the protein CSARQGGQPQHF.

This clonotype was seen at least ten times. The chain carries TRBV7-9 and TRBJ1-3; TRBD1 is a possible D gene (5 bases). This CDR3 is built from 14 residues. V was clipped by 5 bases and J by 2 bases, with 10 bases between them. Per the germline V gene, CDR1 is SEHNR and CDR2 is FQNEAQ (reference sequence). The CDR3 DNA reads as TGTGCCAGCAGCCCCGGACAAACTGGAAACACCATATATTTT. It encodes CASSPGQTGNTIYF.

The table lists this clonotype with many counts. The rearrangement joins TRBV10-3 to TRBJ2-3; 7 positions match TRBD2. V shed 2 bases, J shed 3 bases, and the junction held 11 bases outside the gene matches. CDR1 is ENHRY, CDR2 SYGVKD, per germline. The CDR3 contains 17 residues. In DNA, the CDR3 is TGTGCCATCAGTGAGCCTCTAACTAGCGCGTCAACAGATACGCAGTATTTT. Its translation: CAISEPLTSASTDTQYF.

This clonotype has more than one count but fewer than ten. The rearrangement links TRBV5-1 to TRBJ1-1, with TRBD1 as a possible D gene (6 bases). The germline V gene has CDR1 SGHRS and CDR2 YFSETQ. V was cut by 2 bases and J by 4 bases, with 12 bases left in between. The CDR3 is 14 residues long. Here the CDR3 reads CASSFTGSLTEAFF. CDR3 sequence (DNA): TGCGCCAGCAGCTTTACAGGGAGCCTCACTGAAGCTTTCTTT. The complete variable domain, with remaining parts taken from reference TRBV5-1 and TRBJ1-1, reads KAGVTQTPRYLIKTRGQQVTLSCSPISGHRSVSWYQQTPGQGLQFLFEYFSETQRNKGNFPGRFSGRQFSNSRSEMNVSTLELGDSALYLCASSFTGSLTEAFFGQGTRLTVV.

The table lists this clonotype with many counts. CDR3 protein: CASSQETSGRSEQYF. CDR3 in DNA: TGTGCCAGCAGCCAGGAGACTAGCGGGAGAAGCGAGCAGTACTTC. This rearrangement joins TRBV3-1 to TRBJ2-7; 12 nucleotides align to TRBD2. The CDR3 is 15 residues long. Trimming took 3 bases from V and 6 from J; bases not matched to a gene: 6. Germline lookup yields CDR1 LGHDT and CDR2 YNNKEL (reference sequence).

This clonotype was detected many times. The chain is built from TRBV29-1 and TRBJ1-1; D uncertain. Germline V CDR1 and CDR2: SQVTM, ANQGSEA. This CDR3 spans 10 amino acids. The V end was cut by 3 bases, the J end by 7 bases, with 6 bases between. The CDR3 sequence: CSVDSSEAFF. As DNA, the CDR3 is TGCAGCGTTGACAGTAGTGAAGCTTTCTTT.

This clonotype came up many times. The chain carries TRBV7-2 and TRBJ2-7, with 7 positions matching TRBD1. Germline loops: CDR1 SGHTA, CDR2 FQGNSA. Trimming at V came to 7 bases and at J to 7 bases, leaving 13 bases not matched to a gene. The CDR3 extends over 14 amino acids. Here the CDR3 DNA reads TGTGCCAGCACCCCGGGGACAGCCCTCGGGGAGCAGTACTTC. Amino acid sequence: CASTPGTALGEQYF.

The sample holds many counts of this clonotype. This rearrangement joins TRBV11-2 to TRBJ2-7, with TRBD2 matching over 8 bases. The germline V gene encodes CDR1 SGHAT and CDR2 FQNNGV. CDR3 length: 13 residues. With 1 base clipped from V and 7 bases from J, the junction kept 3 bases outside the gene matches. CDR3 DNA sequence: TGTGCCAGCAGCTTAGCGGGAGGGCCGGAGCAGTACTTC. Translating gives CASSLAGGPEQYF.

This clonotype has only one observation. The V call is TRBV29-1, the J call TRBJ1-4, with 8 bases fitting TRBD1. The CDR3 has 14 residues. Per germline, CDR1 SQVTM and CDR2 ANQGSEA. The V and J ends lost 6 bases and 5 bases, in that order; junction bases with no gene match: 8. As DNA, the CDR3 is TGCAGCGTGGGTCTGGGACAGGCGAATGAAAAACTGTTTTTT. This sequence encodes CSVGLGQANEKLFF. Supplemented by reference TRBV29-1 and TRBJ1-4, the full variable domain reads SAVISQKPSRDICQRGTSLTIQCQVDSQVTMMFWYRQQPGQSLTLIATANQGSEATYESGFVIDKFPISRPNLTFSTLTVSNMSPEDSSIYLCSVGLGQANEKLFFGSGTQLSVL.

This clonotype occurred many times. The chain recombines TRBV5-1 with TRBJ1-1, with TRBD1 as a possible D gene (6 bases). V lost 2 bases and J 1 base, leaving 6 bases between the germline ends. Germline-derived CDR1 and CDR2 are SGHRS and YFSETQ. The CDR3 contains 13 residues. The CDR3 sequence is CASSLQGNTEAFF. In DNA, the CDR3 is TGCGCCAGCAGCTTACAGGGGAACACTGAAGCTTTCTTT. Combining the CDR3 with reference TRBV5-1 and TRBJ1-1 gives the whole variable domain KAGVTQTPRYLIKTRGQQVTLSCSPISGHRSVSWYQQTPGQGLQFLFEYFSETQRNKGNFPGRFSGRQFSNSRSEMNVSTLELGDSALYLCASSLQGNTEAFFGQGTRLTVV.

This clonotype was observed at least ten times. V gene TRBV28 combines with J gene TRBJ2-3; D not resolved. V was clipped by 4 bases and J by 5 bases, with 10 bases between them. This CDR3 is 13 amino acids long. Looked up from germline, CDR1 is MDHEN and CDR2 is SYDVKM. The CDR3 here is CASSWAGRDTQYF. The CDR3 DNA follows: TGTGCCAGCAGTTGGGCCGGCCGAGATACGCAGTATTTT. Looking up the rest from reference TRBV28 and TRBJ2-3 gives the full variable domain: DVKVTQSSRYLVKRTGEKVFLECVQDMDHENMFWYRQDPGLGLRLIYFSYDVKMKEKGDIPEGYSVSREKKERFSLILESASTNQTSMYLCASSWAGRDTQYFGPGTRLTVL.

This clonotype was seen at least ten times. The chain joins TRBV4-2 to TRBJ1-5; D is perhaps TRBD1 (5 bases). Germline CDR1 and CDR2: LGHNA and YNFKEQ. This CDR3 contains 17 residues. V lost 4 bases and J 2 bases, leaving 18 bases between the germline ends. The CDR3 DNA is TGTGCCAGCAGCCCCCTTGCGAAGGGGAGGGGCAATCAGCCCCAGCATTTT. It encodes CASSPLAKGRGNQPQHF.

The chain links TRBV6-2 or TRBV6-3 to TRBJ2-3; D tentatively fits TRBD1 or TRBD2 (5 bases each). The CDR3 is 17 amino acids. Trimming cost V 2 bases and J 0 bases, with 15 bases left between them. Germline V gives CDR1 MNHEY, CDR2 SVGEGT. The CDR3 reads CASSYGPGTPSTDTQYF. The CDR3 bases are TGTGCCAGCAGTTACGGTCCTGGGACCCCTAGCACAGATACGCAGTATTTT.

This clonotype came up a few times. The chain carries TRBV20-1 and TRBJ2-7; D is unresolved. Germline loops: CDR1 DFQATT, CDR2 SNEGSKA (reference sequence). The length of the CDR3 is 16 residues. V lost 0 bases, J lost 5 bases, and 20 bases lay in between. The CDR3 is CSARDPVAPPGHEQYF. The CDR3 DNA reads TGCAGTGCTAGAGATCCCGTGGCGCCCCCGGGCCACGAGCAGTACTTC.

This clonotype was observed at least ten times. The genes are TRBV5-4 and TRBJ2-1, with D uncertain. The CDR3 consists of 13 residues. The germline V gene encodes CDR1 SGHNT and CDR2 YYREEE (reference sequence). The V and J ends lost 5 bases and 0 bases respectively, with 6 bases between them. CDR3 in amino acids: CASRSSSYNEQFF. Here the CDR3 DNA reads TGTGCCAGCAGGAGTAGCTCCTACAATGAGCAGTTCTTC.

This clonotype was observed many times. The V and J genes are TRBV7-6 and TRBJ2-3; the match to TRBD1 covers 7 bases. Germline CDR1 and CDR2: SGHVS and FNYEAQ. This CDR3 is built from 16 residues. J was trimmed by 0 bases and V by 2 bases; bases with no gene match: 5. Here the CDR3 reads CASSLRQGGSTDTQYF. The CDR3 DNA is TGTGCCAGCAGCTTACGACAGGGCGGTAGCACAGATACGCAGTATTTT.

At least ten counts were recorded for this clonotype. This chain uses TRBV7-3 with TRBJ2-5; tentatively, D is TRBD2 (5 bases). Trimming cost V 0 bases and J 3 bases, with 11 bases left between them. Germline-derived CDR1 and CDR2 are SGHTA and FQGTGA. CDR3 size: 15 residues. The DNA for the CDR3 is TGTGCCAGCAGCTTAACGGGAGCGGCGAAAGAGACCCAGTACTTC. This encodes CASSLTGAAKETQYF.

This clonotype was counted at least ten times. The chain combines TRBV18 with TRBJ2-1; 10 nucleotides match TRBD1. After removal of 3 bases from V and 4 bases from J, the junction contained 3 bases not matched to a gene. Germline lookup yields CDR1 KGHSH and CDR2 LQKENI. The CDR3 covers 15 residues. CDR3: CASSPPGQGYNEQFF. In DNA form, the CDR3 reads TGTGCCAGCTCACCCCCGGGACAGGGGTACAATGAGCAGTTCTTC.

This clonotype came up a few times. In DNA form, the CDR3 reads TGCAGCGTCCTACCCCCACTAGCGGGAGCCCACAATGAGCAGTTCTTC. It yields the protein CSVLPPLAGAHNEQFF. This sequence joins TRBV29-1 and TRBJ2-1; 11 bases map to TRBD2. This CDR3 comprises 16 residues. Germline loops: CDR1 SQVTM, CDR2 ANQGSEA. With V trimmed by 6 bases and J by 5 bases, 12 bases remained unmatched.

This clonotype was seen at least ten times. The chain is built from TRBV12-3 or TRBV12-4 and TRBJ2-2; the match to TRBD2 covers 12 bases. V was clipped by 6 bases and J by 5 bases; unmatched bases: 4. The CDR3 covers 15 residues. In DNA, the CDR3 is TGTGCCAGCAGGCTAGCGGGAGGGTGGACCGGGGAGCTGTTTTTT. Translation: CASRLAGGWTGELFF.

Ten or more counts support this clonotype. In DNA, the CDR3 is TGTGCCAGCAGCCGCCCATCTGGAGGGGCCAACGTCCTGACTTTC. Translation: CASSRPSGGANVLTF. V and J are TRBV28 and TRBJ2-6; D not certain. V shed 6 bases and J shed 4 bases, with 13 bases lying between them. Germline lookup yields CDR1 MDHEN and CDR2 SYDVKM. The CDR3 spans 15 residues.

This clonotype was recorded at least ten times. CDR3 coding DNA: TGTGCCAGCAGCTTAATCAGATCGGGGGCTTTCTTT. This sequence encodes CASSLIRSGAFF. The J gene is TRBJ1-1, the V gene TRBV11-2; D gene ambiguous. The CDR3 consists of 12 residues. Germline values: CDR1 SGHAT, CDR2 FQNNGV. Trimming took off 2 bases at V and 11 bases at J, with 12 bases between the two ends.

This clonotype was seen ten or more times. The chain carries TRBV9 and TRBJ2-7; D is ambiguous. The CDR3 extends over 15 amino acids. Trimming took off 0 bases at V and 3 bases at J, with 13 bases between the two ends. Germline CDR1 is SGDLS and CDR2 is YYNGEE. CDR3 sequence (DNA): TGTGCCAGCAGCGTAGCTCCCGGTCCCGACTACGAGCAGTACTTC. It encodes CASSVAPGPDYEQYF.

The table lists this clonotype with many counts. Here the CDR3 reads CASRRDRGNQPQHF. CDR3 DNA sequence: TGTGCCAGCAGGCGGGACAGGGGCAATCAGCCCCAGCATTTT. The chain uses TRBV2 and TRBJ1-5, with 9 bases aligning to TRBD1. CDR3 size: 14 residues. Germline trimming cut 6 bases from V and 2 bases from J; bases unmatched to any gene: 2. Per the germline V gene, CDR1 is SNHLY and CDR2 is FYNNEI.

This clonotype was observed many times. V and J are TRBV7-2 and TRBJ2-1, with no clear D. This CDR3 is 14 amino acids long. Germline lookup yields CDR1 SGHTA and CDR2 FQGNSA. V lost 1 base and J lost 4, with 8 bases in between. Here the CDR3 DNA reads TGTGCCAGCAGCTTAGACTCGCTATACAATGAGCAGTTCTTC. This gives the protein CASSLDSLYNEQFF.

This clonotype came up many times. This chain links TRBV20-1 with TRBJ2-3, with 10 nucleotides matching TRBD1. J was trimmed by 4 bases and V by 5 bases; bases with no gene match: 6. Germline lookup yields CDR1 DFQATT and CDR2 SNEGSKA (reference sequence). The length of the CDR3 is 14 residues. The CDR3 sequence: CSADGQGEADTQYF. CDR3 DNA: TGCAGTGCTGATGGACAGGGGGAAGCAGATACGCAGTATTTT.